A selection of T cell receptor beta chains follows, all from one sample in a study of regulatory T cells in long-lasting Graves disease. Each CDR3 protein is one row after TCRdb ran MiXCR on the multiplex PCR reads. The sample lists more than 400,000 distinct CDR3 sequences, about a sixth occurring once. Another study also made use of these data, one on T cells in Graves' hyperthyroidism and ophthalmopathy.

The material sequenced was peripheral blood mononuclear cells (PBMCs), taken at new diagnosis, from a patient treated with antithyroid drugs. The receptors derive from a woman aged 30 to 39 with Graves disease. CDR3s include the opening cysteine and the closing phenylalanine or tryptophan. A D gene is named only where the DNA matches it firmly. Clone size is stated in some rows and not others, as once, few, many or a class when expanded.

CDR3,DNA,V,size,D,J
CATSDTGVGDEQFF,TGTGCCACCAGTGATACGGGGGTCGGGGATGAGCAGTTCTTC,TRBV24-1,.,.,TRBJ2-1
CASSPDRVRFF,TGTGCCAGCAGCCCAGACAGGGTCCGGTTCTTC,TRBV7-2,many,TRBD1,TRBJ2-1
CASKRAHYIADSPLHF,TGTGCCAGTAAGAGGGCCCACTATATTGCTGATTCACCCCTCCACTTT,TRBV19,few,.,TRBJ1-6
CASSLKDRTIRGQYF,TGTGCCAGCAGTTTGAAGGACAGGACAATACGAGGGCAGTACTTC,TRBV28,many,TRBD1,TRBJ2-7
CASSVGSDSSYNEQFF,TGTGCCAGCAGCGTAGGTAGCGACTCATCCTACAATGAGCAGTTCTTC,TRBV9,.,.,TRBJ2-1
CASTLRGGGGHYPGELFF,TGTGCCAGCACCCTTAGAGGTGGAGGAGGCCACTATCCCGGGGAGCTGTTTTTT,TRBV12-3/TRBV12-4,many,.,TRBJ2-2
CASTDTGTLEQFF,TGTGCCAGCACCGATACCGGGACCTTGGAGCAGTTCTTC,TRBV6-1,many,.,TRBJ2-1
CASSQDAGFKAFF,TGTGCCAGCAGCCAAGATGCAGGGTTTAAAGCTTTCTTT,TRBV3-1,many,.,TRBJ1-1
CATVRTSGNEQFF,TGTGCCACTGTGAGGACTAGCGGCAATGAGCAGTTCTTC,TRBV2,many,TRBD2,TRBJ2-1
CASQALGGPLHF,TGTGCCAGCCAAGCGTTGGGCGGACCCCTCCACTTT,TRBV18,few,.,TRBJ1-6
CASNSLGGNQPQHF,TGTGCCAGCAACTCCCTTGGGGGCAATCAGCCCCAGCATTTT,TRBV12-3/TRBV12-4,.,.,TRBJ1-5